This T cell receptor beta chain was sequenced for a study of cytomegalovirus exposure and HLA in healthy donors. The PCR made use of 60 Vbeta and 13 Jbeta primers. Only in-frame clones appear in the TCRdb table, and some are missing; sequencing was by immunoSEQ multiplex PCR. The sample records 70,000 to 95,000 clones, 84% being singletons. In the case of this clone: Its antigen remains unknown.

Study-wide results and limits: A later analysis reportedly identified an Asian-associated ancestry cluster as carrying fewer N-insertions than the approximately 730-donor mean. Some V segments (TRBV6-2 and TRBV6-3 among them) were excluded as indistinguishable.

The CDR3 spans 14 residues. V gave up 4 bases and J gave up 0 bases, with 9 bases separating them. Germline CDR1 is MNHEY and CDR2 is SMNVEV (reference sequence). In nominal health when sampled, donors likely had unrecorded immune exposures nonetheless. The specimen was PBMCs. The genes are TRBV27 and TRBJ2-5; D gene uncertain. This receptor was taken from a woman in her late teens or twenties in good health and CMV-seropositive. This CDR3 reads CASSSFRYQETQYF. In DNA, the CDR3 is TGTGCCAGCAGTTCCTTCCGGTACCAAGAGACCCAGTACTTC.